This T cell receptor (beta chain) was sequenced in a study of blood T cell repertoires in COVID-19. The table came from immunoSEQ multiplex PCR; TCRdb's copy has only in-frame clones and leaves some out. The sample contains about 60,000 clones, roughly 85% of which appear only once. The germline V gene has CDR1 MNHNS and CDR2 SASEGT. The CDR3 sequence is 18 residues long. The trim removed 2 bases at V and 8 bases at J, leaving 14 bases unmatched. The sample was peripheral blood. The clonotype comes from a human donor in a cohort sampled during active COVID-19. V and J are TRBV6-1 and TRBJ1-6; 8 positions agree with TRBD1. The CDR3 DNA is TGTGCCAGCAGTGAATGGGGGGGTCTGGGACAGGCATATTCACCCCTCCACTTT. Its protein is CASSEWGGLGQAYSPLHF.